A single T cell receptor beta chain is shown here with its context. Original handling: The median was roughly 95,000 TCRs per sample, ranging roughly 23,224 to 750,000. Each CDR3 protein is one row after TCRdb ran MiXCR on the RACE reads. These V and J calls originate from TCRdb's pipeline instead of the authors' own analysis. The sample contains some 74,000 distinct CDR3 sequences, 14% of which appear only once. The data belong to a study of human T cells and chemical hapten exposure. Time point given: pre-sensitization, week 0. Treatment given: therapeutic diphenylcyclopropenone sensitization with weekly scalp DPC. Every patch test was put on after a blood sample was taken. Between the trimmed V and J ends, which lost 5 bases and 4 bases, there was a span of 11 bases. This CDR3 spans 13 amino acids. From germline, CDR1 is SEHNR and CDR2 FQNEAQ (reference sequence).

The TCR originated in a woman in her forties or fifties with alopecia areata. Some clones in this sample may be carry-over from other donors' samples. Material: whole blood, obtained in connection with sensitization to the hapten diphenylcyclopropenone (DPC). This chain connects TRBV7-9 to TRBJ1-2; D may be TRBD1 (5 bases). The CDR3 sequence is CASSIRQTYGYTF. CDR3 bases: TGTGCCAGCAGCATCCGACAGACCTATGGCTACACCTTC. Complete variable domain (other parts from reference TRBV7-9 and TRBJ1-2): DTGVSQNPRHKITKRGQNVTFRCDPISEHNRLYWYRQTLGQGPEFLTYFQNEAQLEKSRLLSDRFSAERPKGSFSTLEIQRTEQGDSAMYLCASSIRQTYGYTFGSGTRLTVV.